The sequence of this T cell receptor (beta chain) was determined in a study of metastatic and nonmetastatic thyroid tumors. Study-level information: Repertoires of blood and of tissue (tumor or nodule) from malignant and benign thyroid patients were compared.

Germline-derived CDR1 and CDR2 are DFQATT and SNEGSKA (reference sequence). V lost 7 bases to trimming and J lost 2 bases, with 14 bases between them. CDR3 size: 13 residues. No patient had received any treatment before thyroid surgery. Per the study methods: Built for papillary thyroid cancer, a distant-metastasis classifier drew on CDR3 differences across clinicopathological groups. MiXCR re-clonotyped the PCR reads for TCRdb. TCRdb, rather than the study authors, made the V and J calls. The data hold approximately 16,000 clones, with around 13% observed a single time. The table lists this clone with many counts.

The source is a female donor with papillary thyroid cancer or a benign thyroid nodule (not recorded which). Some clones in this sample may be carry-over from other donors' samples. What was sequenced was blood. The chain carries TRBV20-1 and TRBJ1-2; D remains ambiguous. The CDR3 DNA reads TGCAGTGTCGAAAGTTCAATCAACTATGGCTACACCTTC. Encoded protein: CSVESSINYGYTF.